This TCR beta chain was captured in a study of T cell repertoires in cytomegalovirus infection. This clonotype was recorded at least ten times. Its specificity is not known. Germline loops: CDR1 SGHTA, CDR2 FQGNSA. J was trimmed by 2 bases and V by 4 bases; bases with no gene match: 3. This CDR3 is 15 amino acids long. TCRdb reprocessed the reads with MiXCR, giving one entry per CDR3 protein. Here the sample spans hundreds of thousands of distinct CDR3 sequences, 31% being singletons. Study-wide results and limits: There were carriers of CMV plus the relevant HLA, and cumulative public TCR beta family frequency identified them.

The J gene is TRBJ2-1, the V gene TRBV7-2, with 9 nucleotides matching TRBD2. Sequenced material: PBMCs. The receptor's source is a human donor in good health (CMV status not recorded). Some clones in this sample may be carry-over from other donors' samples. CDR3 region: CASSYAGGPYNEQFF. The CDR3 DNA reads as TGTGCCAGCAGCTACGCGGGGGGGCCCTACAATGAGCAGTTCTTC.